Here is one T cell receptor (beta chain) with its context. The data belong to a study of blood T cell repertoires in COVID-19. For the study at large: The cDNA or gDNA used as material had been derived from T cells, B-cell-depleted T cells, or PBMCs.

As originally analysed: Amplification of reference gene primers was used by the study to estimate nucleated cell counts. Assay: immunoSEQ multiplex PCR; the TCRdb copy retains only in-frame clones and omits some. The V and J calls and clone size are taken from that table; D and trimming were inferred from the DNA. Here the sample spans about 33,000 clones, around 88% being singletons. What was sequenced was peripheral blood. This TCR derives from a human donor in a cohort sampled during active COVID-19.

CDR3 region: CASRAGTSGKETQYF. The DNA of the CDR3 is TGTGCCAGCAGGGCCGGGACTAGCGGCAAAGAGACCCAGTACTTC. The chain links TRBV2 to TRBJ2-5; 11 bases agree with TRBD2. This CDR3 spans 15 amino acids. CDR1 and CDR2 (germline): SNHLY, FYNNEI. The V segment lost 6 bases and the J segment 3 bases; nucleotides outside the gene matches: 6.